The 10 T cell receptor beta chains in this list originate from one sample, sequenced in a study of OX40 agonist ivuxolimab in advanced cancers. Profiled with immunoSEQ multiplex PCR; TCRdb holds only in-frame clones, not every one. The table shows more than 60,000 clones, with around 89% occurring only once. Source: CD4+ or CD8+ T cells sorted from blood, taken in a trial of the OX40 agonist ivuxolimab. Every receptor here comes from an adult with an advanced solid tumor such as melanoma, head and neck, liver or kidney cancer.

The gene calls are TRBV7-6 and TRBJ2-1; the D gene is possibly TRBD2 (5 bases). Germline V gene lookup returns CDR1 SGHVS and CDR2 FNYEAQ. This CDR3 has 15 amino acids. V lost 5 bases and J lost 3, with 14 bases in between. This CDR3 reads CASSVEVGSYNEQFF. DNA for the CDR3: TGTGCCAGCAGCGTAGAAGTAGGGAGCTACAATGAGCAGTTCTTC.

In this sample, this clone turned up once. The rearrangement uses TRBV10-3 and TRBJ2-5, with a weak D call TRBD2 (6 bases). The length of the CDR3 is 17 residues. Germline V gene sequence: CDR1 ENHRY, CDR2 SYGVKD. Trimming left V 3 bases short and J 3 bases short, with 20 bases between. CDR3 bases: TGTGCCATCAGTGACTATTTTGGTGGGGGGACCAAAGAGACCCAGTACTTC. This codes for CAISDYFGGGTKETQYF.

The chain recombines TRBV15 with TRBJ2-7; 8 nucleotides line up with TRBD1. The CDR3 runs 15 residues. Germline CDR1 reads LNHNV; CDR2 reads YYDKDF (reference sequence). J gave up 7 bases and V 1 base, and 9 bases lay outside the gene matches. The CDR3 DNA reads TGTGCCACCAGCAGAGTGGGGACAGGACCCTTGGAGCAGTACTTC. Protein sequence: CATSRVGTGPLEQYF.

V gene TRBV15 combines with J gene TRBJ2-5; 7 bases map to TRBD1. The germline V gene encodes CDR1 LNHNV and CDR2 YYDKDF (reference sequence). V gave up 6 bases and J gave up 5 bases; unmatched junction bases: 6. The CDR3 spans 13 residues. CDR3: CATRKGARETQYF. The CDR3, as DNA: TGTGCCACCAGAAAGGGGGCTCGGGAGACCCAGTACTTC.

V and J are TRBV7-3 and TRBJ2-2; 9 positions agree with TRBD1. This CDR3 is built from 16 residues. CDR1 and CDR2 (germline): SGHTA, FQGTGA. Trimming at V came to 2 bases and at J to 3 bases, leaving 4 bases not matched to a gene. This chain's CDR3 is CASSLSRTGDTGELFF. In nucleotides, the CDR3 is TGTGCCAGCAGCTTATCCAGGACAGGGGACACCGGGGAGCTGTTTTTT.

This chain connects TRBV5-6 to TRBJ2-7, with TRBD2 matching 10 bases. Germline CDR1 reads SGHDT; CDR2 reads YYEEEE. The V gene end was trimmed by 2 bases and the J gene end by 2 bases; junction bases not matched to a gene: 13. The length of the CDR3 is 18 residues. CDR3 nucleotide sequence: TGTGCCAGCAGCTTCTCAACTAGCGTAGCGGGAGGTACCTACGAGCAGTACTTC. Translated: CASSFSTSVAGGTYEQYF.

CDR3: CASRSKRGTSYEQYF. CDR3 nucleotides: TGTGCCAGCAGGAGCAAGCGGGGAACGAGCTACGAGCAGTACTTC. The rearrangement joins TRBV6-1 to TRBJ2-7, with 7 bases identical to TRBD2. Germline V CDR1 and CDR2: MNHNS, SASEGT. V trimming: 6 bases; J trimming: 3 bases; junction bases outside the gene matches: 11. The CDR3 spans 15 residues.

V is TRBV14 and J is TRBJ2-7, with 10 nucleotides matching TRBD2. CDR1 SGHDN and CDR2 FVKESK come from the germline V gene. The CDR3 extends over 17 amino acids. With 1 base clipped from V and 6 bases from J, the junction kept 12 bases outside the gene matches. The CDR3 coding sequence is TGTGCCAGCAGCCAAGCCCAACTAGCGGGAATAGAGGTCGAGCAGTACTTC. Translation: CASSQAQLAGIEVEQYF.

The rearrangement joins TRBV9 to TRBJ2-3; D is unresolved. Germline assignment: CDR1 SGDLS and CDR2 YYNGEE. The CDR3 extends over 12 amino acids. With 0 bases removed from V and 3 bases from J, the gap between germline ends came to 2 bases. CDR3 in amino acids: CASSVGTDTQYF. CDR3 in DNA: TGTGCCAGCAGCGTAGGGACAGATACGCAGTATTTT.

This chain links TRBV7-2 with TRBJ1-5, with a possible D match to TRBD1 (6 bases). The germline V gene has CDR1 SGHTA and CDR2 FQGNSA. The CDR3 extends over 17 amino acids. V was pared by 5 bases and J by 4 bases, with 21 bases between. This chain's CDR3 is CASSPYGTYSMNQPQHF. The CDR3 DNA sequence: TGTGCCAGCAGCCCATATGGGACATATAGCATGAATCAGCCCCAGCATTTT. Variable domain in full (rest from reference TRBV7-2 and TRBJ1-5): GAGVSQSPSNKVTEKGKDVELRCDPISGHTALYWYRQSLGQGLEFLIYFQGNSAPDKSGLPSDRFSAERTGGSVSTLTIQRTQQEDSAVYLCASSPYGTYSMNQPQHFGDGTRLSIL.